The 26 T cell receptor beta chains presented below share a single source sample, sequenced in a study of T cell changes during pregnancy in multiple sclerosis. Here immunoSEQ multiplex PCR was the method, and the copy in TCRdb shows in-frame clones only, minus some. The sample lists about 59,000 clones; 92% were seen once. Sequencing used peripheral blood, obtained in the second trimester of pregnancy. The receptors stem from a female donor in good health, enrolled as a control in a pregnancy study.

The chain is built from TRBV9 and TRBJ2-7; 9 bases map to TRBD2. CDR3 length: 20 amino acids. V shed 4 bases, J shed 1 base, and the junction held 21 bases outside the gene matches. Germline V CDR1 and CDR2: SGDLS, YYNGEE. CDR3: CASSRESRLAGSSGSYEQYF. CDR3 in DNA: TGTGCCAGCAGCCGCGAGTCGAGGCTAGCGGGAAGTTCCGGGTCCTACGAGCAGTACTTC.

The chain employs TRBV11-2 and TRBJ2-7; D is possibly TRBD2 (5 bases). The CDR3 length is 12 residues. Trimming cost V 7 bases and J 2 bases, with 9 bases left between them. Germline CDR1 and CDR2: SGHAT and FQNNGV. The CDR3 DNA sequence: TGTGCCAGCACCGGGGTAACCTACGAGCAGTACTTC. Protein: CASTGVTYEQYF.

This sequence joins TRBV11-2 and TRBJ2-2, with a possible D match to TRBD1 (5 bases). CDR1 is SGHAT, CDR2 FQNNGV, per germline. V gave up 5 bases and J gave up 2 bases, with 12 bases separating them. CDR3 length: 15 residues. DNA for the CDR3: TGTGCCAGCAGCCGAATAGGACAAAACACCGGGGAGCTGTTTTTT. Translation: CASSRIGQNTGELFF.

The chain joins TRBV7-9 to TRBJ2-5, with 8 bases identical to TRBD2. Trimming at V came to 5 bases and at J to 5 bases, leaving 10 bases not matched to a gene. CDR3 length: 15 amino acids. Germline values: CDR1 SEHNR, CDR2 FQNEAQ (reference sequence). The CDR3 DNA reads TGTGCCAGCAGCCCCCGGGGGGGCCCCGGGGAGACCCAGTACTTC. Amino acid sequence: CASSPRGGPGETQYF.

This clone has a single count. V and J are TRBV27 and TRBJ2-5; D gene uncertain. This CDR3 has 13 residues. CDR1 and CDR2 from the germline V gene are MNHEY and SMNVEV (reference sequence). Trimming removed 4 bases at V and 0 bases at J, with 6 bases between. The DNA for the CDR3 is TGTGCCAGCAGTTCACACCACCAAGAGACCCAGTACTTC. Protein sequence: CASSSHHQETQYF.

This clone was found a few times. In DNA form, the CDR3 reads TGTGCCAGCAGCCAAGGCGGTCAGAGTGAGACCCAGTACTTC. Encoded protein: CASSQGGQSETQYF. This chain uses TRBV4-2 with TRBJ2-5, with no clear D. The CDR3 contains 14 residues. CDR1 and CDR2 (germline): LGHNA, YNFKEQ. Trimming shortened V by 1 base and J by 5 bases, and 11 bases separated the two germline ends.

The CDR3 region has the DNA TGCGCCAGCAGCTTTGATCGGGGGGACTATGGCTACACCTTC. This gives the protein CASSFDRGDYGYTF. The J gene is TRBJ1-2, the V gene TRBV5-1; the D gene is possibly TRBD1 (5 bases). The germline gives CDR1 SGHRS, CDR2 YFSETQ. Deletions cut 2 bases from V and 3 bases from J, with 11 bases between. The CDR3 is made up of 14 amino acids.

The rearrangement joins TRBV18 to TRBJ1-4; 7 nucleotides align to TRBD1. CDR3 length equals 16 residues. V shed 3 bases, J shed 5 bases, and the junction held 9 bases outside the gene matches. The V gene's germline CDR1 is KGHSH and CDR2 LQKENI. The CDR3 reads CASSPQSGQTNEKLFF. In nucleotides, the CDR3 is TGTGCCAGCTCACCCCAGTCGGGACAGACAAATGAAAAACTGTTTTTT. The variable domain in full, completed from reference TRBV18 and TRBJ1-4, reads NAGVMQNPRHLVRRRGQEARLRCSPMKGHSHVYWYRQLPEEGLKFMVYLQKENIIDESGMPKERFSAEFPKEGPSILRIQQVVRGDSAAYFCASSPQSGQTNEKLFFGSGTQLSVL.

The chain recombines TRBV30 with TRBJ1-5; tentatively, D is TRBD1 (5 bases). The ends were cut back, 0 bases at V and 7 bases at J, with 13 bases in the middle. The CDR3 sequence is 14 residues long. Germline CDR1 and CDR2: GTSNPN and SVGIG (reference sequence). The CDR3 DNA sequence: TGTGCCTGGAGTGTCCTATTGGGGGGACAGCCCCAGCATTTT. This gives the protein CAWSVLLGGQPQHF.

This chain uses TRBV27 with TRBJ2-5; 8 bases are a match to TRBD1. Germline CDR1 is MNHEY and CDR2 is SMNVEV (reference sequence). This CDR3 contains 16 residues. V gave up 2 bases and J gave up 5 bases; unmatched junction bases: 10. The CDR3 DNA sequence: TGTGCCAGCAGTTTAGTGCGGGACAGGTCCTTCGAGACCCAGTACTTC. It yields the protein CASSLVRDRSFETQYF.

This chain uses TRBV6-5 with TRBJ1-5; 10 nucleotides match TRBD1. The CDR3 runs to 15 residues. The germline V gene encodes CDR1 MNHEY and CDR2 SVGAGI. V was pared by 6 bases and J by 2 bases, with 4 bases of the junction left unmatched. CDR3 region: CASRGTGAGNQPQHF. CDR3 DNA: TGTGCCAGCAGAGGGACAGGGGCCGGCAATCAGCCCCAGCATTTT.

V is TRBV7-9 and J is TRBJ1-1, with D possibly matching TRBD1 (6 bases). The CDR3 runs to 13 residues. Looked up from germline, CDR1 is SEHNR and CDR2 is FQNEAQ (reference sequence). Trimming pared 5 bases from V and 10 bases from J, leaving 17 bases between. CDR3: CASSLEGGRVAFF. CDR3 in DNA: TGTGCCAGCAGCCTAGAGGGGGGGCGGGTAGCTTTCTTT.

The gene calls are TRBV6-6 and TRBJ2-5, with TRBD1 matching 9 bases. V shed 2 bases, J shed 4 bases, and the junction held 8 bases outside the gene matches. The germline V gene encodes CDR1 MNHNY and CDR2 SVGAGI (reference sequence). CDR3 length: 16 residues. The CDR3 sequence is CASSYLTGGRSETQYF. CDR3 DNA: TGTGCCAGCAGTTACCTCACAGGGGGCCGATCAGAGACCCAGTACTTC.

This clone came up once. CDR3 sequence (DNA): TGTGCCAGCAGGGTGGACAGAAGCTCCTACAATGAGCAGTTCTTC. It codes for CASRVDRSSYNEQFF. The chain links TRBV7-3 to TRBJ2-1, with a tentative D call TRBD1 (6 bases). Germline assignment: CDR1 SGHTA and CDR2 FQGTGA. Trimming shortened V by 6 bases and J by 0 bases, and 12 bases separated the two germline ends. The CDR3 has 15 residues.

V gene TRBV6-6 combines with J gene TRBJ1-5; D might be TRBD1 (5 bases). Germline V lookup: CDR1 MNHNY, CDR2 SVGAGI (reference sequence). Deletions cut 6 bases from V and 5 bases from J, with 17 bases between. CDR3 length equals 15 residues. CDR3 DNA sequence: TGTGCCAGCAGACTTGGACAATCGAAGTATCAGCCCCAGCATTTT. It yields the protein CASRLGQSKYQPQHF.

In its sample, this clone was seen once. The rearrangement links TRBV19 to TRBJ2-2, with 11 bases matching TRBD1. Germline-derived CDR1 and CDR2 are LNHDA and SQIVND (reference sequence). V lost 8 bases to trimming and J lost 4 bases; unmatched junction nucleotides: 3. The CDR3 runs to 14 residues. CDR3 sequence (DNA): TGTGCCAGTGCCGGGACAGGGGGCACCGGGGAGCTGTTTTTT. Its protein is CASAGTGGTGELFF.

The chain has TRBV19 and TRBJ2-1, with 9 nucleotides matching TRBD2. The V gene end was trimmed by 6 bases and the J gene end by 3 bases; junction bases not matched to a gene: 6. Germline V gives CDR1 LNHDA, CDR2 SQIVND (reference sequence). This CDR3 comprises 15 residues. CDR3 residues: CASSLLAGDYNEQFF. The CDR3 DNA reads TGTGCCAGTAGCCTATTAGCGGGAGACTACAATGAGCAGTTCTTC.

V and J are TRBV5-1 and TRBJ2-7; 9 positions match TRBD2. Per the germline V gene, CDR1 is SGHRS and CDR2 is YFSETQ. J lost 4 bases, V lost 4 bases, and 9 bases had no gene match. This CDR3 is 15 amino acids long. The CDR3 nucleotides are TGCGCCAGCAGCGTCGGGACTAGCTTCATTTACGAGCAGTACTTC. Protein sequence: CASSVGTSFIYEQYF.

DNA for the CDR3: TGCAGCGTTGAAAGGGCGGGAGGGCTTGATGAGCAGTTCTTC. Its translation: CSVERAGGLDEQFF. V usage is TRBV29-1 and J usage is TRBJ2-1; 9 nucleotides agree with TRBD2. With 2 bases clipped from V and 8 bases from J, the junction kept 7 bases outside the gene matches. The CDR3 contains 14 residues. CDR1 and CDR2 from the germline V gene are SQVTM and ANQGSEA.

The table lists this clone with a few counts. The chain uses TRBV10-3 and TRBJ2-5; D may be TRBD1 (6 bases). This CDR3 region has 15 residues. The V end lost 3 bases, the J end lost 5 bases, and 16 bases lay between the germline ends. In germline, CDR1 is ENHRY, CDR2 SYGVKD. The CDR3 is CAISDTARGWETQYF. CDR3 in DNA: TGTGCCATCAGTGACACCGCCAGGGGATGGGAGACCCAGTACTTC.

The J gene is TRBJ2-1, the V gene TRBV14; D might be TRBD1 (6 bases). Germline CDR1 and CDR2: SGHDN and FVKESK. The CDR3 contains 15 residues. The V and J ends lost 1 base and 4 bases respectively, with 11 bases between them. Here the CDR3 DNA reads TGTGCCAGCAGCCAAGTACAGGGTAGTTACAATGAGCAGTTCTTC. This encodes CASSQVQGSYNEQFF.

The chain uses TRBV4-1 and TRBJ1-5; D is ambiguous. V gave up 1 base and J gave up 6 bases, with 13 bases separating them. In germline, CDR1 is MGHRA, CDR2 YSYEKL. This CDR3 is built from 15 residues. The CDR3 bases are TGCGCCAGCAGCCAAGTAGTTGTCGTCGGTCAGCCCCAGCATTTT. This translates into CASSQVVVVGQPQHF.

The chain has TRBV9 and TRBJ2-1; TRBD2 matches at 10 bases. Germline V gives CDR1 SGDLS, CDR2 YYNGEE. CDR3 size: 15 residues. Unmatched junction bases numbered 4, after V lost 0 bases and J lost 7 bases. The CDR3 sequence: CASSVDSGGWNEQFF. CDR3 DNA sequence: TGTGCCAGCAGCGTAGATAGCGGGGGGTGGAATGAGCAGTTCTTC.

The chain is built from TRBV7-6 and TRBJ2-2, with D maybe TRBD2 (5 bases). CDR3 size: 16 residues. Germline V CDR1 and CDR2: SGHVS, FNYEAQ. The germline V and J ends were trimmed by 2 bases and 0 bases, with 10 bases remaining between them. The CDR3 spells CASSLPRGANTGELFF. The CDR3, as DNA: TGTGCCAGCAGCTTACCCCGGGGTGCGAACACCGGGGAGCTGTTTTTT.

The chain carries TRBV11-2 and TRBJ2-6, with 7 positions matching TRBD1. This CDR3 has 16 residues. Losses at the gene ends were 5 bases for V and 2 bases for J; bases not matched to a gene: 6. The germline CDR1 and CDR2 sequences are SGHAT and FQNNGV. The CDR3 is CASSRQGLAGANVLTF. In nucleotides, the CDR3 is TGTGCCAGCAGCAGACAGGGCCTGGCTGGGGCCAACGTCCTGACTTTC.

CDR3 amino acids: CASSDRGSSYNEQFF. The CDR3 DNA follows: TGTGCCAGCAGTGACAGGGGGAGCTCCTACAATGAGCAGTTCTTC. The rearrangement joins TRBV6-4 to TRBJ2-1; a weak D match, TRBD1 (6 bases). CDR1 is MRHNA and CDR2 is SNTAGT in the germline V gene. V was pared by 2 bases and J by 0 bases, with 8 bases between. The CDR3 sequence is 15 residues long.